This is a list of T cell receptor beta chains from one sample in a study of cytomegalovirus exposure and HLA in healthy donors. Repertoires were generated with immunoSEQ multiplex PCR, while TCRdb's copy carries only in-frame clones and drops some. This table has some 150,000 clones, 80% to 90% appearing once. Sequencing used PBMCs. All receptors come from a woman between 18 and 29 years old in good health and CMV-seropositive. Each CDR3 is given with its conserved first and last residue. The order of the fields is D gene, V gene, clone size, J gene, CDR3 protein, CDR3 DNA. A D gene is named only where the DNA matches it firmly. Rows give clone size only sometimes, using once, few, many, or a class for an expanded clone.

d_call: .
v_call: TRBV15
clone_size: .
j_call: TRBJ1-5
cdr3_aa: CATSRDQGRVKDGNQPQHF
cdr3_nt: TGTGCCACCAGCAGAGACCAGGGCAGGGTGAAGGATGGCAATCAGCCCCAGCATTTT

d_call: .
v_call: TRBV2
clone_size: .
j_call: TRBJ2-7
cdr3_aa: CASKGGTETFYEQYF
cdr3_nt: TGTGCCAGCAAGGGGGGGACTGAGACCTTCTACGAGCAGTACTTC

d_call: .
v_call: TRBV28
clone_size: .
j_call: TRBJ1-1
cdr3_aa: CASSLGRNTEAFF
cdr3_nt: TGTGCCAGCAGTTTAGGCAGGAACACTGAAGCTTTCTTT

d_call: .
v_call: TRBV7-9
clone_size: few
j_call: TRBJ1-1
cdr3_aa: CASRLQGTEAFF
cdr3_nt: TGTGCCAGCAGGTTACAGGGCACTGAAGCTTTCTTT

d_call: .
v_call: TRBV5-1
clone_size: .
j_call: TRBJ2-3
cdr3_aa: CASSLGPRSSGSTDTQYF
cdr3_nt: TGCGCCAGCAGCTTGGGCCCTCGATCCAGCGGGAGCACAGATACGCAGTATTTT

d_call: TRBD2
v_call: TRBV9
clone_size: .
j_call: TRBJ2-3
cdr3_aa: CASSVAARTGTSGSDTQYF
cdr3_nt: TGTGCCAGCAGCGTAGCTGCCAGGACCGGGACTAGCGGGTCAGATACGCAGTATTTT

d_call: TRBD1
v_call: TRBV28
clone_size: .
j_call: TRBJ2-3
cdr3_aa: CASSLPGGADTQYF
cdr3_nt: TGTGCCAGCAGTTTACCAGGGGGCGCAGATACGCAGTATTTT

d_call: TRBD2
v_call: TRBV7-3
clone_size: .
j_call: TRBJ2-7
cdr3_aa: CASSLVGGSYEQYF
cdr3_nt: TGTGCCAGCAGCTTAGTCGGGGGGTCCTACGAGCAGTACTTC

d_call: .
v_call: TRBV7-2
clone_size: .
j_call: TRBJ2-3
cdr3_aa: CASSLRRFRGDTQYF
cdr3_nt: TGTGCCAGCAGCTTAAGGCGGTTTCGGGGAGATACGCAGTATTTT

d_call: TRBD1
v_call: TRBV29-1
clone_size: once
j_call: TRBJ2-1
cdr3_aa: CSVGTGQGNEQFF
cdr3_nt: TGCAGCGTAGGGACCGGACAGGGAAATGAGCAGTTCTTC

d_call: .
v_call: TRBV28
clone_size: .
j_call: TRBJ2-7
cdr3_aa: CASSRLVLTRISTEIYEQYF
cdr3_nt: TGTGCCAGCAGTCGCCTTGTTCTTACTAGGATATCAACAGAGATATACGAGCAGTACTTC